Following are 11 T cell receptor beta chains from one sample sequenced in a study of cytomegalovirus exposure and HLA in healthy donors. Primers for the PCR totalled 60 Vbeta and 13 Jbeta. Profiled with immunoSEQ multiplex PCR; TCRdb holds only in-frame clones, not every one. The data show about 140,000 clones, with around 65% seen just once and around 1.8% held by the top ten. The specimen was PBMCs. The receptors come from a male donor in good health and CMV-seronegative.

The CDR3, as DNA: TGTGCCAGCAGCTTACGGGCAGGGGCTGACAATGAGCAGTTCTTC. Amino acids: CASSLRAGADNEQFF. The chain couples TRBV7-6 to TRBJ2-1; tentative D call: TRBD1 (6 bases). The germline CDR1 and CDR2 sequences are SGHVS and FNYEAQ. This CDR3 region has 15 residues. V lost 2 bases and J lost 5, with 13 bases in between.

This clone was counted a single time. This rearrangement joins TRBV6-4 to TRBJ2-3, with D hard to call. V shed 6 bases and J shed 6 bases, with 10 bases lying between them. There are 12 residues in the CDR3. Germline CDR1 and CDR2: MRHNA and SNTAGT. In DNA form, the CDR3 reads TGTGCCAGCAGCGTTCGCAGGGATACGCAGTATTTT. Translating gives CASSVRRDTQYF.

V gene TRBV7-2 combines with J gene TRBJ1-6; no reliable D call. V shed 11 bases and J shed 3 bases, with 17 bases lying between them. Germline lookup yields CDR1 SGHTA and CDR2 FQGNSA. This CDR3 has 15 residues. This CDR3 is CAEGSRDGYNSPLHF. CDR3 in DNA: TGTGCCGAAGGGAGCCGGGATGGCTATAATTCACCCCTCCACTTT.

The chain links TRBV4-3 to TRBJ2-3; 9 bases match TRBD2. Germline loops: CDR1 LGHNA, CDR2 YSLEER. This CDR3 comprises 19 residues. The trim removed 3 bases at V and 4 bases at J, leaving 17 bases unmatched. CDR3 nucleotides: TGCGCCAGCAGCCAGTCCCCCCTGGTTTTAGCGGGGGAGTCAGATACGCAGTATTTT. Translation gives CASSQSPLVLAGESDTQYF.

A single count supports this clone. The chain links TRBV5-4 to TRBJ2-2; 10 bases match TRBD2. Germline assignment: CDR1 SGHNT and CDR2 YYREEE (reference sequence). The CDR3 consists of 15 residues. V dropped 9 bases and J dropped 3; count of bases not matched to a gene: 8. CDR3 protein: CATVAGGPYTGELFF. The CDR3 region has the DNA TGTGCCACGGTAGCGGGGGGCCCTTACACCGGGGAGCTGTTTTTT.

V and J are TRBV27 and TRBJ2-2; 8 bases match TRBD1. V trimming: 3 bases; J trimming: 1 base; junction bases outside the gene matches: 4. The CDR3 runs to 16 residues. Germline V gives CDR1 MNHEY, CDR2 SMNVEV (reference sequence). CDR3 coding DNA: TGTGCCAGCAGTTTCTCGACAGGGGTGAACACCGGGGAGCTGTTTTTT. Amino acids: CASSFSTGVNTGELFF.

In its sample, this clone was seen a few times. The CDR3 DNA is TGTGCCAGCAGTGAACGGGGTGCGGATGAAAAACTGTTTTTT. Amino acids: CASSERGADEKLFF. V is TRBV6-1 and J is TRBJ1-4, with D uncertain. The CDR3 loop spans 14 amino acids. Germline-derived CDR1 and CDR2 are MNHNS and SASEGT. V was clipped by 2 bases and J by 6 bases, with 10 bases between them.

This clone was counted only a few times. V and J are TRBV15 and TRBJ2-5, with 11 bases lining up with TRBD1. The V and J ends lost 4 bases and 5 bases, in that order; junction bases with no gene match: 6. CDR1 and CDR2 from the germline V gene are LNHNV and YYDKDF (reference sequence). The CDR3 totals 15 residues. CDR3 loop: CATSKRTGGVETQYF. The DNA of the CDR3 is TGTGCCACCAGCAAAAGGACAGGGGGCGTGGAGACCCAGTACTTC.

This clone was seen only a few times. This rearrangement joins TRBV5-6 to TRBJ2-5; TRBD2 aligns across 10 bases. In germline, CDR1 is SGHDT, CDR2 YYEEEE. This CDR3 spans 14 amino acids. Unmatched junction bases numbered 7, after V lost 5 bases and J lost 6 bases. The chain's CDR3 is CASSDSGGAKTQYF. The DNA for the CDR3 is TGTGCCAGCAGTGACAGCGGGGGGGCAAAGACCCAGTACTTC.

This clone has a handful of counts. This chain joins TRBV6-6 and TRBJ2-7; 7 bases map to TRBD1. CDR3 length equals 14 residues. V was pared by 7 bases and J by 1 base, with 7 bases of the junction left unmatched. Germline CDR1 and CDR2: MNHNY and SVGAGI (reference sequence). The DNA for the CDR3 is TGTGCCAGCAAAAGGGGGCGCCTATCCTACGAGCAGTACTTC. Residues: CASKRGRLSYEQYF.

Only one count was recorded for this clone. The chain uses TRBV28 and TRBJ1-2; 8 nucleotides match TRBD1. The CDR3 contains 14 residues. CDR1 and CDR2 (germline): MDHEN, SYDVKM. The J segment lost 4 bases and the V segment lost 6 bases, leaving 7 bases of the junction unmatched. The CDR3 is CASRPDRDGYGYTF. The CDR3 nucleotides are TGTGCCAGCAGACCGGACAGGGATGGCTATGGCTACACCTTC.